This T cell receptor beta chain was recovered during a study of blood T cells in healthy people across ages. About the research overall: Capturing about one barcoded beta molecule per two T cells was achieved by template switching. Whole-study results and caveats: In these data, TCR beta diversity tracked strongly with naive T cell percentage.

The CDR3 runs to 18 residues. Germline values: CDR1 SGHTA, CDR2 FQGNSA. After removal of 0 bases from V and 7 bases from J, the junction contained 6 bases not matched to a gene. Turning to this clonotype: The antigen is undetermined.

Extracted total RNA amounted to at least 5.5 micrograms for each sample. With a J-beta primer mix and a sample-barcoded 5' primer, a second PCR ran 7 to 11 cycles. TCRdb re-called the 5' RACE reads with MiXCR, one entry per CDR3 protein. The table records 550,000 to 700,000 distinct CDR3 sequences, 25% to 30% of them present only once. Sequencing used blood. The sequence came from a woman aged 70-85 years in good health. V and J are TRBV7-2 and TRBJ2-1, with 16 nucleotides matching TRBD2. The CDR3 here is CASSLAGTSGGAWNEQFF. CDR3 DNA: TGTGCCAGCAGCTTAGCCGGGACTAGCGGGGGGGCCTGGAATGAGCAGTTCTTC.